Included here is one T cell receptor (beta chain) sequence, with context. Its target is unknown. CDR3 size: 16 residues. This sample is drawn from a study of blood T cells in healthy people across ages. Whole-study results and caveats: Both naive CD4+ cell counts and diversity were greater in long-lived donors than in aged donors. Higher naive T cell percentage went strongly together with higher TCR beta diversity. Diversity estimates from one million T cells were considered underestimates.

It was with a sample-barcoded 5' primer and a J-beta primer mix that a second PCR of roughly 7 to 12 cycles was run. TCRdb re-analysed the 5' RACE reads in MiXCR, keeping a single row per CDR3 protein. The sample has some 780,000 distinct CDR3 sequences; just over 55% are singletons. The TCR sequence derives from a man aged 35 to 55 in good health. Sequences were obtained from blood. The gene calls are TRBV12-3 or TRBV12-4 and TRBJ2-4; 8 positions match TRBD1. The DNA end favors TRBJ2-7, so the J call may be wrong. The CDR3: CASSDDRGPEGYEQYF. The CDR3 DNA reads as TGTGCCAGCAGTGACGACAGGGGCCCTGAAGGATACGAGCAGTACTTC.